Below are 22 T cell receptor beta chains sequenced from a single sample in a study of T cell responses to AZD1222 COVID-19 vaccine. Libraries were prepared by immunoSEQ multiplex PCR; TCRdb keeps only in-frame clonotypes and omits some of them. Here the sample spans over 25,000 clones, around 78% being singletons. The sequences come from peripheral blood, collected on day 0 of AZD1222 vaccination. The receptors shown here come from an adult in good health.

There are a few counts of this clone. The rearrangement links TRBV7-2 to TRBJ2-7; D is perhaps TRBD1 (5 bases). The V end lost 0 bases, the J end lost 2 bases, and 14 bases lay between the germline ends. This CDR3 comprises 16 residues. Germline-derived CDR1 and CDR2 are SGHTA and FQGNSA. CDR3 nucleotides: TGTGCCAGCAGCTTAGCGGTAGGTTCAGGGACCTACGAGCAGTACTTC. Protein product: CASSLAVGSGTYEQYF.

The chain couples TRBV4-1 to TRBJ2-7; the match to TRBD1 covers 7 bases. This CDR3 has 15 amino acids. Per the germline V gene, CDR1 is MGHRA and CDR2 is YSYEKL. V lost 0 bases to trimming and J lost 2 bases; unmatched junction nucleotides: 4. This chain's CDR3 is CASSQDWDSTYEQYF. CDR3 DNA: TGCGCCAGCAGCCAAGATTGGGACAGCACCTACGAGCAGTACTTC.

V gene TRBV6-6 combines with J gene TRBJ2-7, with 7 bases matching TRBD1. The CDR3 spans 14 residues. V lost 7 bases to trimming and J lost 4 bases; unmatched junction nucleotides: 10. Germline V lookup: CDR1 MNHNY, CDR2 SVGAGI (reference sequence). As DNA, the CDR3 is TGTGCCAGCACCTCGGGACAGACATTTTACGAGCAGTACTTC. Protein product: CASTSGQTFYEQYF.

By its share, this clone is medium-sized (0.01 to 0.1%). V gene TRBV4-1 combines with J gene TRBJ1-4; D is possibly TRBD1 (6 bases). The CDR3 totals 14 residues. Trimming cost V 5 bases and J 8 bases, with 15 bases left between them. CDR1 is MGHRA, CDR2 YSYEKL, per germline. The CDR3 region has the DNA TGCGCCAGCAGCTACCGGGGGCGTGAGGAAAAACTGTTTTTT. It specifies CASSYRGREEKLFF.

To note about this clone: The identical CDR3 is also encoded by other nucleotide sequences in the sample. CDR3 in DNA: TGTGCCAGCAGTTTCAGCGGGGGAGCCTACGAGCAGTACTTC. The encoded protein is CASSFSGGAYEQYF. This chain joins TRBV28 and TRBJ2-7, with TRBD2 matching over 8 bases. From germline, CDR1 is MDHEN and CDR2 SYDVKM. The CDR3 is 14 amino acids. The junction had 3 bases not matched to a gene; V was cut back by 3 bases and J by 2 bases.

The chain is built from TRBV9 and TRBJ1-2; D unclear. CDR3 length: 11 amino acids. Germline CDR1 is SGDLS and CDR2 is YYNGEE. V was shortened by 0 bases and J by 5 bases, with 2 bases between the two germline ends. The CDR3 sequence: CASSVGYGYTF. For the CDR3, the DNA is TGTGCCAGCAGCGTAGGGTATGGCTACACCTTC.

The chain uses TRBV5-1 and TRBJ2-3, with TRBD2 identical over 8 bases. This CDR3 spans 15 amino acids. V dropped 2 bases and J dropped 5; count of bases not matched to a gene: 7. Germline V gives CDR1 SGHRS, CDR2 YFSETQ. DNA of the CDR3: TGCGCCAGCAGCTTCGGGGGGGCGGCCGGAGATACGCAGTATTTT. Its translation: CASSFGGAAGDTQYF.

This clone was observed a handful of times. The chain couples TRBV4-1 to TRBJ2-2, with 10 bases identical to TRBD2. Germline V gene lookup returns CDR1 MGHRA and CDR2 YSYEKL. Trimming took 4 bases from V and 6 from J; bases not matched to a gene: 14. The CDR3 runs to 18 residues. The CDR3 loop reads CASSRTPAGGGSAGELFF. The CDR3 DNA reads TGCGCCAGCAGCCGCACCCCAGCGGGAGGGGGTAGCGCCGGGGAGCTGTTTTTT.

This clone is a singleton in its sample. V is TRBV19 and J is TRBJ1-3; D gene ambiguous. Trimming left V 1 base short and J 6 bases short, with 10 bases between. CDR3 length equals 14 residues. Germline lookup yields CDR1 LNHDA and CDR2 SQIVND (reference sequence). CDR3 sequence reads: CASSIVGRLNTIYF. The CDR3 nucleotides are TGTGCCAGTAGTATAGTGGGAAGATTAAACACCATATATTTT.

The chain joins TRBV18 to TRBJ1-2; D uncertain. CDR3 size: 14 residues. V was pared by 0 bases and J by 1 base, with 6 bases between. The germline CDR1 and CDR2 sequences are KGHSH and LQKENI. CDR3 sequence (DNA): TGTGCCAGCTCACCACCTTCCATTAACTATGGCTACACCTTC. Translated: CASSPPSINYGYTF.

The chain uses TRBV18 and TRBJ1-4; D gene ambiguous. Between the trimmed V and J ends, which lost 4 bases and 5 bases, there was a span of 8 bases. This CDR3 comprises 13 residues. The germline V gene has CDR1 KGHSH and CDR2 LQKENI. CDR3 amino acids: CASSLGQNEKLFF. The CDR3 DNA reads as TGTGCCAGCTCACTGGGCCAAAATGAAAAACTGTTTTTT. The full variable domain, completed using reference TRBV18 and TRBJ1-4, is NAGVMQNPRHLVRRRGQEARLRCSPMKGHSHVYWYRQLPEEGLKFMVYLQKENIIDESGMPKERFSAEFPKEGPSILRIQQVVRGDSAAYFCASSLGQNEKLFFGSGTQLSVL.

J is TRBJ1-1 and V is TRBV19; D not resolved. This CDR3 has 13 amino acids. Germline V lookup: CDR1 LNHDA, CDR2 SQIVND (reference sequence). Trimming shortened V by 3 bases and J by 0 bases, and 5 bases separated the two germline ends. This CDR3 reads CASSITLNTEAFF. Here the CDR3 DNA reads TGTGCCAGTAGTATTACCTTGAACACTGAAGCTTTCTTT.

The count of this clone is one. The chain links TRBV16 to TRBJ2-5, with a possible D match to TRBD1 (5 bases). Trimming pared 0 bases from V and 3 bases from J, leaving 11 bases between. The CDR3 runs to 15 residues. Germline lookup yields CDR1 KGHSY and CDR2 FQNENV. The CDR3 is CASSQSREQEETQYF. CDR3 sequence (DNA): TGTGCCAGCAGCCAATCCAGGGAACAGGAAGAGACCCAGTACTTC.

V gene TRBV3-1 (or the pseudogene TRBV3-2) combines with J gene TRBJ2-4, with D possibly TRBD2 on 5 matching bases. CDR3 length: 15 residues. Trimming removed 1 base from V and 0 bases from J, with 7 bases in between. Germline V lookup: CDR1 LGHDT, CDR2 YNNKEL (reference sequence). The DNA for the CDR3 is TGTGCCAGCAGCCAAGTAGGACTAGCCAAAAACATTCAGTACTTC. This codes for CASSQVGLAKNIQYF.

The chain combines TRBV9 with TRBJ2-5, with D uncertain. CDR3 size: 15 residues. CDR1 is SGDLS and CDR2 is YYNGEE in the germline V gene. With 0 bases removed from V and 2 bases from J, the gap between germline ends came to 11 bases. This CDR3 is CASSVGGSGQETQYF. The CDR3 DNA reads TGTGCCAGCAGCGTAGGGGGAAGTGGGCAAGAGACCCAGTACTTC. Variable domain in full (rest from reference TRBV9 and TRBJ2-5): DSGVTQTPKHLITATGQRVTLRCSPRSGDLSVYWYQQSLDQGLQFLIQYYNGEERAKGNILERFSAQQFPDLHSELNLSSLELGDSALYFCASSVGGSGQETQYFGPGTRLLVL.

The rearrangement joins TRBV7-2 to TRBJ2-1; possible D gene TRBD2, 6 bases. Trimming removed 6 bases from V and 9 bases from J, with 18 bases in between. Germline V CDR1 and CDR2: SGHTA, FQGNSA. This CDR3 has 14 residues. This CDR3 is CASRILALDSEQFF. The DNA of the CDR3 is TGTGCCAGCAGGATACTAGCCCTGGATAGTGAGCAGTTCTTC.

The CDR3 sequence: CASRITGNYEQYF. CDR3 nucleotides: TGTGCCAGTAGAATTACAGGGAACTACGAGCAGTACTTC. V is TRBV19 and J is TRBJ2-7; TRBD1 might be the D (6 bases). Germline values: CDR1 LNHDA, CDR2 SQIVND (reference sequence). The ends were cut back, 6 bases at V and 3 bases at J, with 12 bases in the middle. This CDR3 region has 13 residues.

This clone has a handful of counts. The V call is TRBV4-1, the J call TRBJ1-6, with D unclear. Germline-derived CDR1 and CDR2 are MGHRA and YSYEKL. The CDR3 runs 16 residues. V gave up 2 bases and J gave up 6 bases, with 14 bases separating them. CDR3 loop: CASSQSSGVFNSPLHF. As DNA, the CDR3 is TGCGCCAGCAGCCAATCCTCGGGAGTATTTAATTCACCCCTCCACTTT.

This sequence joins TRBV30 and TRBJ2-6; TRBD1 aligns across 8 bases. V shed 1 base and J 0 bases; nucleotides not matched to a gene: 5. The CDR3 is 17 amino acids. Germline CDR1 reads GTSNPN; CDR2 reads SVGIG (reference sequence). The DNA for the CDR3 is TGTGCCTGGAGTGGGTACAGGGGGAGCTCTGGGGCCAACGTCCTGACTTTC. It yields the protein CAWSGYRGSSGANVLTF.

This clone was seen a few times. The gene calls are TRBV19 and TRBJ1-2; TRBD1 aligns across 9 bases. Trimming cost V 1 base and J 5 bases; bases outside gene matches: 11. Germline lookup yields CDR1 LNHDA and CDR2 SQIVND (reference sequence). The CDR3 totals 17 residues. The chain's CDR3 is CASSIATGGGFLYGYTF. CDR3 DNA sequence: TGTGCCAGTAGTATAGCCACAGGGGGCGGCTTTCTATATGGCTACACCTTC.

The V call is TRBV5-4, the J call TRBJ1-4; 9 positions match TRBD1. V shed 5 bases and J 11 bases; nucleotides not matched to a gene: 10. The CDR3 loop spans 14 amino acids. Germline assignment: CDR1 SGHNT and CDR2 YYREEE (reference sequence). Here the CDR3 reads CASSPGTGSVKLFF. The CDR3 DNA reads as TGTGCCAGCAGTCCCGGGACAGGGTCTGTCAAACTGTTTTTT.

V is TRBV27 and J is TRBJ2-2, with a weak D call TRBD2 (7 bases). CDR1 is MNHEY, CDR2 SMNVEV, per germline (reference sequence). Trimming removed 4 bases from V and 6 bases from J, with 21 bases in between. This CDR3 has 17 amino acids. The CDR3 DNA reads TGTGCCAGCAGTTATCTGGGGGCGGGAGTACAGGCCGGGGAGCTGTTTTTT. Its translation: CASSYLGAGVQAGELFF.